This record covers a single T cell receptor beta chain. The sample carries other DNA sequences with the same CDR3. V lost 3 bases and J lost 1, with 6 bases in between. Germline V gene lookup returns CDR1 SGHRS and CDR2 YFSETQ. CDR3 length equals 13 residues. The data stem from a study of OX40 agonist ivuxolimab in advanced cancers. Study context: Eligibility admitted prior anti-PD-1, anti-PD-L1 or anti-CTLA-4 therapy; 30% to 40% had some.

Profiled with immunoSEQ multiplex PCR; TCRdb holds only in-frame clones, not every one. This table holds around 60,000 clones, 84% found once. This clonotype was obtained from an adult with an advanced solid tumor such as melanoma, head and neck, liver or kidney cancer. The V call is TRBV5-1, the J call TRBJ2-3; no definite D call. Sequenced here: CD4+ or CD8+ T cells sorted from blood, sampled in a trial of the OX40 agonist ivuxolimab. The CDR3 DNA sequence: TGCGCCAGCAGCTCCCAGGGCACAGATACGCAGTATTTT. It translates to CASSSQGTDTQYF.